The present T cell receptor (beta chain) was sequenced within a study of T cell repertoires in cytomegalovirus infection. Study summary: Recently identified HLA-C-restricted CMV epitopes were used, and well-studied HLA-B-restricted CMV epitopes were used as well. Study results and caveats: HLA-C-restricted CMV-specific TCR beta clonotypes were dominant in the ex vivo response.

This clonotype appeared many times. What it recognizes is unknown. TCRdb re-analysed the reads in MiXCR, keeping a single row per CDR3 protein. The sample has fewer than 150,000 distinct CDR3 sequences, roughly 31% seen once. Germline assignment: CDR1 DFQATT and CDR2 SNEGSKA (reference sequence). The J segment lost 0 bases and the V segment lost 0 bases, leaving 5 bases of the junction unmatched. The CDR3 sequence is 16 residues long. This clonotype originated in a human donor in good health (CMV status not recorded). Some clones in this sample may be carry-over from other donors' samples. The input for sequencing was CD8+ T cells from cultured PBMCs, taken from culture after CMV antigen stimulation. This sequence joins TRBV20-1 and TRBJ2-7; 10 bases map to TRBD2. CDR3 DNA: TGCAGTGCTAGAGATCCCACTAGCGGGGACTCCTACGAGCAGTACTTC. It specifies CSARDPTSGDSYEQYF.